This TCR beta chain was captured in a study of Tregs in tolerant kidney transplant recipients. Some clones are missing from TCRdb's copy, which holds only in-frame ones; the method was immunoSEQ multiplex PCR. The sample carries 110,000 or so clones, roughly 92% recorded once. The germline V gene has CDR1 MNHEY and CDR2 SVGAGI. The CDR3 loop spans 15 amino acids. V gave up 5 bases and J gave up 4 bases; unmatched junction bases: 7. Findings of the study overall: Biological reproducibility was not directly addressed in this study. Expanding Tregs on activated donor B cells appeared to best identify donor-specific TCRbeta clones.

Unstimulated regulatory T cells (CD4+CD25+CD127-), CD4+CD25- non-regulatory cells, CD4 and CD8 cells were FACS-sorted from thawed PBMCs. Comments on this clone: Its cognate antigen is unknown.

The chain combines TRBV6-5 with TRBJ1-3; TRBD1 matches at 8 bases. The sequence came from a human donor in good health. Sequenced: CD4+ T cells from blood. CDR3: CASSTRTGIGNTIYF. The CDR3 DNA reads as TGTGCCAGCAGTACTCGGACAGGGATCGGAAACACCATATATTTT.